The 16 T cell receptor beta chains presented below share a single source sample, sequenced in a study of STAT5B mutations in CD4+ large granular lymphocyte leukemia. Here immunoSEQ multiplex PCR was the method, and the copy in TCRdb shows in-frame clones only, minus some. The sample holds about 40,000 clones, 81% seen once. The sample taken for sequencing was CD4+ T cells from blood buffy coats. The receptors shown here come from a human donor in good health.

The genes are TRBV7-3 and TRBJ1-1; maybe TRBD1 (5 bases). The CDR3 loop spans 13 amino acids. The V gene lost 5 bases and the J gene lost 1 base, with 8 bases spanning the gap. CDR1 and CDR2 from the germline V gene are SGHTA and FQGTGA. CDR3 in DNA: TGTGCCAGCAGCCAGCAGGGGAACACTGAAGCTTTCTTT. Protein sequence: CASSQQGNTEAFF.

The V call is TRBV10-2, the J call TRBJ2-5, with 9 nucleotides matching TRBD1. Germline CDR1 is WSHSY and CDR2 is SAAADI. V shed 6 bases, J shed 7 bases, and the junction held 6 bases outside the gene matches. The CDR3 runs 13 residues. The CDR3 DNA is TGCGCCAGCAGATGGACAGGGGAGGGGACCCAGTACTTC. It translates to CASRWTGEGTQYF.

The CDR3 nucleotides are TGTGCCAGCCGGCTGAGAGGTGGGACCGGGGAGCTGTTTTTT. Its protein product is CASRLRGGTGELFF. J is TRBJ2-2 and V is TRBV6-5; D unresolved. V lost 8 bases and J 5 bases, leaving 15 bases between the germline ends. The CDR3 totals 14 residues. Germline V lookup: CDR1 MNHEY, CDR2 SVGAGI.

This sequence joins TRBV19 and TRBJ1-5, with D hard to call. V was pared by 5 bases and J by 0 bases, with 11 bases between. Germline V gene sequence: CDR1 LNHDA, CDR2 SQIVND (reference sequence). This CDR3 has 15 amino acids. In nucleotides, the CDR3 is TGTGCCAGTAGTGTTGCGGAGTTTAGCAATCAGCCCCAGCATTTT. Protein: CASSVAEFSNQPQHF.

The chain is built from TRBV11-2 and TRBJ2-3, with 7 bases matching TRBD1. Germline CDR1 and CDR2: SGHAT and FQNNGV. The CDR3 is 15 residues long. The ends lost 3 bases at V and 0 bases at J; junction bases unmatched: 3. This CDR3 is CASSLDRMSTDTQYF. The CDR3 DNA reads TGTGCCAGCAGCTTGGACAGGATGAGCACAGATACGCAGTATTTT.

V gene TRBV10-3 combines with J gene TRBJ1-1, with 10 bases fitting TRBD1. V shed 2 bases, J shed 6 bases, and the junction held 15 bases outside the gene matches. The germline V gene encodes CDR1 ENHRY and CDR2 SYGVKD. This CDR3 region has 18 residues. The CDR3 DNA is TGTGCCATCAGTGAGATGGGGGGACAGGGGAACTCTCTAGCTGAAGCTTTCTTT. This translates into CAISEMGGQGNSLAEAFF.

V usage is TRBV5-1 and J usage is TRBJ2-1, with D possibly matching TRBD2 (5 bases). Germline lookup yields CDR1 SGHRS and CDR2 YFSETQ. CDR3 length: 15 amino acids. V lost 1 base, J lost 1 base, and 9 bases lay in between. This chain's CDR3 is CASSLSSGSYNEQFF. CDR3 DNA sequence: TGCGCCAGCAGCTTGTCCAGCGGATCCTACAATGAGCAGTTCTTC.

The rearrangement uses TRBV20-1 and TRBJ2-5; no definite D call. Germline V gene data show CDR1 as DFQATT and CDR2 as SNEGSKA (reference sequence). Trimming left V 3 bases short and J 4 bases short, with 3 bases between. The CDR3 is 10 amino acids. The CDR3 nucleotides read TGCAGTGCTAGGGGAGAGACCCAGTACTTC. This gives the protein CSARGETQYF.

V gene TRBV4-3 combines with J gene TRBJ2-3; D gene unclear. Looked up from germline, CDR1 is LGHNA and CDR2 is YSLEER. This CDR3 has 13 amino acids. Trimming stripped 4 bases from V and 0 bases from J, with 5 bases between. CDR3: CASSPTSTDTQYF. As DNA, the CDR3 is TGCGCCAGCAGCCCGACTAGCACAGATACGCAGTATTTT.

The chain combines TRBV7-9 with TRBJ1-4; unclear D gene. Trimming took off 6 bases at V and 5 bases at J, with 4 bases between the two ends. Germline loops: CDR1 SEHNR, CDR2 FQNEAQ (reference sequence). The CDR3 is made up of 11 amino acids. The CDR3 bases are TGTGCCAGCAGAGGAAATGAAAAACTGTTTTTT. Its protein is CASRGNEKLFF.

The gene calls are TRBV7-3 and TRBJ2-1; D is unresolved. CDR3 length: 15 residues. With 0 bases removed from V and 8 bases from J, the gap between germline ends came to 14 bases. The V gene's germline CDR1 is SGHTA and CDR2 FQGTGA. CDR3 region: CASSLTHGTIHEQFF. The CDR3 bases are TGTGCCAGCAGCTTAACTCACGGAACGATACATGAGCAGTTCTTC. Looking up the rest from reference TRBV7-3 and TRBJ2-1 gives the full variable domain: GAGVSQTPSNKVTEKGKYVELRCDPISGHTALYWYRQSLGQGPEFLIYFQGTGAADDSGLPNDRFFAVRPEGSVSTLKIQRTERGDSAVYLCASSLTHGTIHEQFFGPGTRLTVL.

CDR3 bases: TGTGCCAGCAGCCAAAGACTCACTACCGGGGAGCTGTTTTTT. Translating gives CASSQRLTTGELFF. The V call is TRBV4-2, the J call TRBJ2-2; no reliable D call. Trimming left V 2 bases short and J 5 bases short, with 9 bases between. The CDR3 covers 14 residues. CDR1 and CDR2 from the germline V gene are LGHNA and YNFKEQ.

This clone has more than one count but fewer than ten. This chain joins TRBV4-1 and TRBJ1-2; D is unclear. Trimming shortened V by 1 base and J by 4 bases, and 10 bases separated the two germline ends. CDR1 and CDR2 (germline): MGHRA, YSYEKL. The CDR3 length is 14 residues. The CDR3 loop is CASSQGGSLYGYTF. The CDR3 DNA is TGCGCCAGCAGCCAAGGTGGCAGCCTCTATGGCTACACCTTC.

The CDR3 sequence is CAGVQGGGTEAFF. Here the CDR3 DNA reads TGTGCCGGCGTACAGGGGGGTGGGACTGAAGCTTTCTTT. The rearrangement uses TRBV6-1 and TRBJ1-1; TRBD1 matches at 8 bases. V lost 11 bases, J lost 5 bases, and 10 bases stayed unmatched. This CDR3 comprises 13 residues. Germline V gives CDR1 MNHNS, CDR2 SASEGT.

The chain uses TRBV11-2 and TRBJ2-1; either TRBD1 or TRBD2 may supply D (5 bases each). V shed 1 base and J shed 9 bases, with 10 bases lying between them. CDR3 size: 13 residues. Looked up from germline, CDR1 is SGHAT and CDR2 is FQNNGV. CDR3 DNA sequence: TGTGCCAGCAGCTTAGGCAGGGCGGGTGAGCAGTTCTTC. This gives the protein CASSLGRAGEQFF.

This clone has only one observation. This chain connects TRBV6-1 to TRBJ1-5; TRBD1 might be the D (5 bases). The germline V and J ends were trimmed by 3 bases and 7 bases, with 13 bases remaining between them. CDR1 is MNHNS and CDR2 is SASEGT in the germline V gene. This CDR3 is built from 14 residues. The CDR3 bases are TGTGCCAGCAGTGATGGGGGAGGGCGACAGCCCCAGCATTTT. As protein: CASSDGGGRQPQHF.